This entry lists 30 T cell receptor beta chains sequenced from one sample in a study of CD8 T cells in ankylosing spondylitis. TCRdb reanalysed the 5' RACE reads using MiXCR and keeps one entry per CDR3 protein. Here the sample spans fewer than 500,000 distinct CDR3 sequences, 26% being singletons. Study-wide results and caveats: What seemed typical of ankylosing spondylitis blood was a TCR beta motif built from 8 or 9 highly homologous variants.

Their recognized antigens are unknown. Sequencing was performed on blood, either unsorted or a sorted T cell fraction (not recorded which). The source of these receptors is a male donor with ankylosing spondylitis.

This chain links TRBV12-3 or TRBV12-4 with TRBJ2-7; D perhaps matches TRBD1 (6 bases). Trimming left V 7 bases short and J 3 bases short, with 10 bases between. The CDR3 has 12 amino acids. The CDR3 spells CASMGTFYEQYF. CDR3 DNA: TGTGCCAGCATGGGGACATTCTACGAGCAGTACTTC.

This clonotype was counted ten times or more. This chain joins TRBV7-2 and TRBJ2-5, with D unresolved. V shed 5 bases and J shed 1 base, with 5 bases lying between them. The CDR3 is made up of 12 amino acids. The V gene's germline CDR1 is SGHTA and CDR2 FQGNSA. Here the CDR3 reads CASSPAQETQYF. The CDR3 DNA sequence: TGTGCCAGCAGCCCGGCCCAAGAGACCCAGTACTTC.

The chain employs TRBV20-1 and TRBJ2-7; D is undetermined. Trimming took off 5 bases at V and 0 bases at J, with 11 bases between the two ends. The CDR3 is made up of 13 amino acids. Germline loops: CDR1 DFQATT, CDR2 SNEGSKA (reference sequence). The CDR3 DNA follows: TGCAGTGCTCGTTACTTGAGCTCCTACGAGCAGTACTTC. This gives the protein CSARYLSSYEQYF.

This clonotype was counted only a few times. The V and J genes are TRBV5-1 and TRBJ2-1, with TRBD2 matching 7 bases. V lost 2 bases and J lost 8; bases outside the gene matches: 7. The CDR3 is 14 residues long. Germline CDR1 SGHRS, CDR2 YFSETQ. This CDR3 reads CASSFQLAIDEQFF. The CDR3 DNA is TGCGCCAGCAGCTTTCAACTAGCGATAGATGAGCAGTTCTTC. Variable domain in full (rest from reference TRBV5-1 and TRBJ2-1): KAGVTQTPRYLIKTRGQQVTLSCSPISGHRSVSWYQQTPGQGLQFLFEYFSETQRNKGNFPGRFSGRQFSNSRSEMNVSTLELGDSALYLCASSFQLAIDEQFFGPGTRLTVL.

This chain links TRBV12-3 or TRBV12-4 with TRBJ2-3; TRBD2 matches 10 bases. Trimming cost V 6 bases and J 3 bases; bases outside gene matches: 12. The CDR3 has 17 amino acids. CDR3 coding DNA: TGTGCCAGCAGCGGACTAGCGGCCTCTTCCGGGACAGATACGCAGTATTTT. Protein: CASSGLAASSGTDTQYF.

V and J are TRBV14 and TRBJ1-2; a possible D gene is TRBD1 (5 bases). CDR3 size: 15 residues. V lost 1 base to trimming and J lost 3 bases, with 12 bases between them. Germline-derived CDR1 and CDR2 are SGHDN and FVKESK. The CDR3 DNA sequence: TGTGCCAGCAGCCAAGTAGGCCCGGGGGACTATGGCTACACCTTC. As protein: CASSQVGPGDYGYTF.

In its sample, this clonotype was seen many times. This chain links TRBV20-1 with TRBJ2-1; maybe TRBD2 (6 bases). From germline, CDR1 is DFQATT and CDR2 SNEGSKA (reference sequence). The CDR3 covers 13 residues. Trimming stripped 1 base from V and 7 bases from J, with 11 bases between. This CDR3 reads CSARAGTLNEQFF. In DNA, the CDR3 is TGCAGTGCTAGAGCGGGGACTTTAAATGAGCAGTTCTTC.

The chain links TRBV20-1 to TRBJ2-1; the D gene is possibly TRBD1 (5 bases). The CDR3 totals 16 residues. Germline V lookup: CDR1 DFQATT, CDR2 SNEGSKA (reference sequence). V lost 6 bases to trimming and J lost 5 bases, with 23 bases between them. As DNA, the CDR3 is TGCAGTGCCGAAGGCGAAAGGGCAGGGTGGAACAATGAGCAGTTCTTC. Amino acids: CSAEGERAGWNNEQFF.

This clonotype was detected a few times. V gene TRBV9 combines with J gene TRBJ1-1, with D possibly being TRBD1 (5 bases). Per germline, CDR1 SGDLS and CDR2 YYNGEE. V gave up 0 bases and J gave up 0 bases, with 12 bases separating them. The CDR3 contains 16 residues. CDR3 in amino acids: CASSVAGDTMNTEAFF. CDR3 nucleotide sequence: TGTGCCAGCAGCGTAGCGGGGGATACGATGAACACTGAAGCTTTCTTT. The full variable domain, completed using reference TRBV9 and TRBJ1-1, is DSGVTQTPKHLITATGQRVTLRCSPRSGDLSVYWYQQSLDQGLQFLIQYYNGEERAKGNILERFSAQQFPDLHSELNLSSLELGDSALYFCASSVAGDTMNTEAFFGQGTRLTVV.

The table lists this clonotype with a few counts. The chain links TRBV15 to TRBJ2-5; 16 nucleotides agree with TRBD2. The V and J ends lost 3 bases and 2 bases, in that order; junction bases with no gene match: 9. The length of the CDR3 is 19 residues. Germline V gene lookup returns CDR1 LNHNV and CDR2 YYDKDF (reference sequence). The CDR3 here is CATSSWTGTSGRGQETQYF. In DNA form, the CDR3 reads TGTGCCACCAGCAGTTGGACCGGGACTAGCGGGAGGGGGCAAGAGACCCAGTACTTC.

The rearrangement links TRBV20-1 to TRBJ2-3, with TRBD2 matching 9 bases. The V and J ends lost 3 bases and 2 bases, in that order; junction bases with no gene match: 3. Germline-derived CDR1 and CDR2 are DFQATT and SNEGSKA (reference sequence). The CDR3 has 14 amino acids. In nucleotides, the CDR3 is TGCAGTGCTAGGACTAGCGGATCCACAGATACGCAGTATTTT. Its translation is CSARTSGSTDTQYF.

The J gene is TRBJ2-1, the V gene TRBV6-5, with D uncertain. Between the trimmed V and J ends, which lost 4 bases and 1 base, there was a span of 14 bases. The CDR3 has 16 residues. Germline assignment: CDR1 MNHEY and CDR2 SVGAGI. CDR3 residues: CASSSGQTLSYNEQFF. CDR3 coding DNA: TGTGCCAGCAGTTCCGGGCAGACTCTTTCCTACAATGAGCAGTTCTTC.

This clonotype appeared a few times. The chain couples TRBV24-1 to TRBJ1-2; the match to TRBD1 covers 7 bases. The V gene end was trimmed by 3 bases and the J gene end by 4 bases; junction bases not matched to a gene: 4. CDR1 is KGHDR and CDR2 is SFDVKD in the germline V gene. The CDR3 loop spans 14 amino acids. The CDR3 nucleotides are TGTGCCACCAGTGATCCCGGGACAGCCTATGGCTACACCTTC. It translates to CATSDPGTAYGYTF.

This clonotype was seen only a few times. The genes are TRBV5-5 and TRBJ2-1, with TRBD2 matching over 14 bases. The germline CDR1 and CDR2 sequences are SGHKS and YYEKEE (reference sequence). J lost 8 bases, V lost 0 bases, and 7 bases had no gene match. The CDR3 length is 17 residues. The CDR3 nucleotides read TGTGCCAGCAGCTTGGGCGGGACTAGCGGGAGATGGGATGAGCAGTTCTTC. Its translation is CASSLGGTSGRWDEQFF.

This chain links TRBV7-9 with TRBJ1-1, with a possible D match to TRBD1 (5 bases). V lost 1 base and J 4 bases, leaving 16 bases between the germline ends. Germline V gene lookup returns CDR1 SEHNR and CDR2 FQNEAQ (reference sequence). The CDR3 contains 16 residues. The CDR3 reads CASSLGQGGAGTEAFF. CDR3 DNA: TGTGCCAGCAGCTTAGGGCAGGGAGGCGCGGGCACTGAAGCTTTCTTT.

The V gene is TRBV7-2, the J gene TRBJ1-2; D remains unclear. The CDR3 has 13 amino acids. Germline V CDR1 and CDR2: SGHTA, FQGNSA. The germline V and J ends were trimmed by 4 bases and 2 bases, with 8 bases remaining between them. CDR3 amino acids: CASSSDNNYGYTF. CDR3 DNA: TGTGCCAGCAGCTCCGACAACAACTATGGCTACACCTTC.

This clonotype has just a few counts. Here the CDR3 reads CASSLIGANTGELFF. CDR3 coding DNA: TGTGCCAGCAGCTTAATTGGGGCGAACACCGGGGAGCTGTTTTTT. This chain uses TRBV7-9 with TRBJ2-2; D not certain. Trimming stripped 2 bases from V and 0 bases from J, with 7 bases between. The CDR3 extends over 15 amino acids. CDR1 is SEHNR, CDR2 FQNEAQ, per germline (reference sequence).

This clonotype appeared a few times. This sequence joins TRBV29-1 and TRBJ2-1; D is unresolved. CDR1 SQVTM and CDR2 ANQGSEA come from the germline V gene. CDR3 length: 12 amino acids. The V end lost 6 bases, the J end lost 9 bases, and 15 bases lay between the germline ends. The CDR3 DNA sequence: TGCAGCGTCCGGGTCTCGATAGGTGAGCAGTTCTTC. It specifies CSVRVSIGEQFF.

This clonotype has a handful of counts. The CDR3 DNA is TGTGCCAGCAGCTTGGGACTAGCGGCTACGACCATTAGCACAGATACGCAGTATTTT. Its translation: CASSLGLAATTISTDTQYF. V is TRBV5-6 and J is TRBJ2-3, with 9 bases aligning to TRBD2. V shed 0 bases, J shed 0 bases, and the junction held 11 bases outside the gene matches. Germline V gene sequence: CDR1 SGHDT, CDR2 YYEEEE. The CDR3 is 19 residues long.

This clonotype appeared a few times. This chain connects TRBV5-1 to TRBJ1-2; no definite D call. This CDR3 region has 19 residues. Germline-derived CDR1 and CDR2 are SGHRS and YFSETQ. The V end lost 1 base, the J end lost 0 bases, and 22 bases lay between the germline ends. CDR3 sequence (DNA): TGCGCCAGCAGCTTGACGTTTGGGCAGACAACCCCTTCTAACTATGGCTACACCTTC. Translation: CASSLTFGQTTPSNYGYTF.

This clonotype was seen a handful of times. The genes are TRBV27 and TRBJ2-1; D is possibly TRBD2 (6 bases). Germline CDR1 reads MNHEY; CDR2 reads SMNVEV (reference sequence). CDR3 length: 18 amino acids. V gave up 6 bases and J gave up 0 bases, with 21 bases separating them. The CDR3 DNA reads as TGTGCCAGCAGGTCTTACCGCACTAGCATGAGCTCCTACAATGAGCAGTTCTTC. Translation gives CASRSYRTSMSSYNEQFF.

This clonotype came up a few times. The chain uses TRBV6-5 and TRBJ2-3; D perhaps matches TRBD2 (6 bases). The CDR3 sequence is 15 residues long. The germline V and J ends were trimmed by 0 bases and 4 bases, with 11 bases remaining between them. CDR1 is MNHEY, CDR2 SVGAGI, per germline. CDR3 sequence reads: CASSYSPGDSDTQYF. The CDR3 nucleotides are TGTGCCAGCAGTTACTCCCCGGGAGACTCAGATACGCAGTATTTT.

This clonotype was counted a few times. The J gene is TRBJ2-2, the V gene TRBV12-3 or TRBV12-4, with unresolved D. Trimming cost V 5 bases and J 7 bases, with 11 bases left between them. CDR3 length equals 13 residues. The DNA for the CDR3 is TGTGCCAGCAGTAATTATGTTGGCGGGGAGCTGTTTTTT. Its translation: CASSNYVGGELFF.

The CDR3 DNA reads as TGCGCCAGCAGCCAAGATGGCGGGTTACCTAATGAAAAACTGTTTTTT. This translates into CASSQDGGLPNEKLFF. This chain connects TRBV4-1 to TRBJ1-4; D uncertain. The CDR3 consists of 16 residues. CDR1 is MGHRA, CDR2 YSYEKL, per germline. The V end lost 0 bases, the J end lost 3 bases, and 11 bases lay between the germline ends.

This clonotype was counted only a few times. The rearrangement links TRBV5-1 to TRBJ1-1; D is unresolved. CDR1 and CDR2 (germline): SGHRS, YFSETQ. V was cut by 1 base and J by 0 bases, with 7 bases left in between. This CDR3 is 14 amino acids long. The CDR3 is CASSLLQLNTEAFF. For the CDR3, the DNA is TGCGCCAGCAGCTTGCTACAGTTGAACACTGAAGCTTTCTTT.

This clonotype has only a few counts. The V call is TRBV11-3, the J call TRBJ1-3, with D maybe TRBD1 (6 bases). Between the trimmed V and J ends, which lost 5 bases and 0 bases, there was a span of 14 bases. This CDR3 is 16 amino acids long. Germline CDR1 is SGHNT and CDR2 is YENEEA. CDR3 in DNA: TGTGCCAGCAGCCACCGGGGGGCTTACTCTGGAAACACCATATATTTT. Protein product: CASSHRGAYSGNTIYF.

This clonotype was counted many times. CDR3 region: CASSEPTSGRLTDTQYF. Written as DNA, the CDR3 is TGCGCCAGCAGCGAACCCACTAGCGGAAGACTCACAGATACGCAGTATTTT. This chain uses TRBV5-1 with TRBJ2-3; 8 bases fit TRBD2. Germline assignment: CDR1 SGHRS and CDR2 YFSETQ. The V gene end was trimmed by 4 bases and the J gene end by 2 bases; junction bases not matched to a gene: 12. The CDR3 spans 17 residues.

The chain is built from TRBV6-2 or TRBV6-3 and TRBJ1-2; D gene unclear. The germline gives CDR1 MNHEY, CDR2 SVGEGT. The V end lost 7 bases, the J end lost 4 bases, and 13 bases lay between the germline ends. CDR3 length: 13 amino acids. The DNA for the CDR3 is TGTGCCAGCACCCTCTCCGGGAGCTATGGCTACACCTTC. Amino acids: CASTLSGSYGYTF.

This clonotype has more than one count but fewer than ten. The V and J genes are TRBV27 and TRBJ1-6; 7 bases are shared with TRBD1. Germline V gene lookup returns CDR1 MNHEY and CDR2 SMNVEV (reference sequence). This CDR3 spans 18 amino acids. Unmatched junction bases numbered 12, after V lost 2 bases and J lost 5 bases. The CDR3 bases are TGTGCCAGCAGTTTAACTTCCCTTTGGACAGGTGATAATTCACCCCTCCACTTT. It yields the protein CASSLTSLWTGDNSPLHF.

The gene calls are TRBV7-2 and TRBJ1-1; D not resolved. This CDR3 comprises 12 residues. Germline V gene data show CDR1 as SGHTA and CDR2 as FQGNSA. V lost 5 bases to trimming and J lost 7 bases, with 11 bases between them. Here the CDR3 reads CASSLTPGEAFF. The CDR3 region has the DNA TGTGCCAGCAGCCTTACCCCAGGTGAAGCTTTCTTT.